This TCR beta chain was identified during a study of identical twins. General study results and limits: Zero-insertion results could be subject to partial confounding by invariant MAIT and iNKT cells. Insertions ran lower in abundant cord blood beta clonotypes, though not in memory repertoires.

A universal primer site came from template switching; cDNA carried unique molecular identifiers. TCRdb independently ran MiXCR on the 5' RACE reads; one entry per CDR3 protein. The sample lists 1.5 million to 2 million distinct CDR3 sequences, about 30% occurring once. About this clonotype: Antigen unknown.

CDR3 length: 13 amino acids. Between the trimmed V and J ends, which lost 10 bases and 0 bases, there was a span of 12 bases. Germline V gene data show CDR1 as SNHLY and CDR2 as FYNNEI. The TCR was taken from a newborn girl in good health. The chain recombines TRBV2 with TRBJ1-1; D perhaps matches TRBD1 (5 bases). Sequencing was done on a sample of cord blood. The CDR3 DNA reads TGTGCCAACCGGGACGAAATGAACACTGAAGCTTTCTTT. Protein product: CANRDEMNTEAFF.